Below, 32 T cell receptor beta chains from the same sample are listed, as sequenced in a study of cytomegalovirus exposure and HLA in healthy donors. Amplification used 60 Vbeta primers and 13 Jbeta primers. Generated by immunoSEQ multiplex PCR, the TCRdb table keeps only in-frame clones and is missing some. The data hold approximately 190,000 clones, with approximately 70% observed a single time. The sample was PBMCs. Every receptor here comes from a woman aged 25 to 39 in good health and CMV-seronegative.

The V call is TRBV29-1, the J call TRBJ1-1; no clear D gene. The V end lost 5 bases, the J end lost 9 bases, and 10 bases lay between the germline ends. Germline CDR1 and CDR2: SQVTM and ANQGSEA. CDR3 length equals 10 residues. This CDR3 is CSVREIQAFF. The CDR3 DNA follows: TGCAGCGTTCGAGAGATTCAAGCTTTCTTT.

The V call is TRBV7-6, the J call TRBJ2-7; 7 bases line up with TRBD1. V lost 5 bases, J lost 2 bases, and 12 bases stayed unmatched. CDR1 and CDR2 from the germline V gene are SGHVS and FNYEAQ. CDR3 length equals 16 residues. The CDR3 loop reads CASSHIRGQTTYEQYF. In nucleotides, the CDR3 is TGTGCCAGCAGCCACATTCGGGGACAGACTACCTACGAGCAGTACTTC.

The chain uses TRBV6-5 and TRBJ2-3, with 9 bases lining up with TRBD2. V dropped 7 bases and J dropped 5; count of bases not matched to a gene: 7. Looked up from germline, CDR1 is MNHEY and CDR2 is SVGAGI. The CDR3 loop spans 14 amino acids. The CDR3 here is CASTPTSGQDTQYF. DNA for the CDR3: TGTGCCAGCACCCCGACTAGCGGTCAAGATACGCAGTATTTT.

This clone turned up a few times. The genes are TRBV2 and TRBJ2-5, with 7 bases matching TRBD1. This CDR3 comprises 13 residues. V lost 7 bases, J lost 2 bases, and 4 bases stayed unmatched. The germline V gene encodes CDR1 SNHLY and CDR2 FYNNEI. Here the CDR3 reads CASNQQGQETQYF. CDR3 bases: TGTGCCAGCAATCAACAGGGGCAAGAGACCCAGTACTTC.

V usage is TRBV5-4 and J usage is TRBJ2-1, with D possibly TRBD1 on 7 matching bases. The V end lost 4 bases, the J end lost 8 bases, and 19 bases lay between the germline ends. The CDR3 covers 15 residues. The germline CDR1 and CDR2 sequences are SGHNT and YYREEE (reference sequence). The CDR3 coding sequence is TGTGCCAGCAGCCCCCCCAGGGGGGCCGCGCATGAGCAGTTCTTC. Protein: CASSPPRGAAHEQFF.

The chain joins TRBV2 to TRBJ2-5; 10 bases are shared with TRBD2. The J segment lost 4 bases and the V segment lost 11 bases, leaving 10 bases of the junction unmatched. The germline V gene encodes CDR1 SNHLY and CDR2 FYNNEI. The CDR3 is 14 amino acids. The CDR3 bases are TGTGCCCGACAACTAGCGGGATTGAGAGAGACCCAGTACTTC. Protein sequence: CARQLAGLRETQYF.

CDR3 sequence: CASSSRTGPDGYLRYEQYF. For the CDR3, the DNA is TGTGCCAGCAGCTCCAGGACAGGCCCCGATGGTTATTTGCGTTACGAGCAGTACTTC. The rearrangement links TRBV7-9 to TRBJ2-7; TRBD1 matches at 7 bases. There are 19 residues in the CDR3. Germline CDR1 reads SEHNR; CDR2 reads FQNEAQ (reference sequence). V lost 4 bases to trimming and J lost 4 bases; unmatched junction nucleotides: 22.

The rearrangement joins TRBV6-6 to TRBJ1-4, with D hard to call. Per germline, CDR1 MNHNY and CDR2 SVGAGI (reference sequence). This CDR3 spans 15 amino acids. V gave up 3 bases and J gave up 8 bases, with 16 bases separating them. CDR3 bases: TGTGCCAGCAGTTATGTATTCGGGTCGGGGGAAAAACTGTTTTTT. Amino acids: CASSYVFGSGEKLFF.

The V and J genes are TRBV4-2 and TRBJ2-1; 8 nucleotides align to TRBD2. With 4 bases clipped from V and 2 bases from J, the junction kept 19 bases outside the gene matches. CDR1 and CDR2 (germline): LGHNA, YNFKEQ. The CDR3 spans 20 residues. In nucleotides, the CDR3 is TGTGCCAGCAGCCGGGGATTAGGGCTAGCGGGTTTAATCCCCTACAATGAGCAGTTCTTC. This encodes CASSRGLGLAGLIPYNEQFF.

V usage is TRBV7-8 and J usage is TRBJ1-2; 7 nucleotides line up with TRBD1. CDR3 length: 17 amino acids. The V and J ends lost 5 bases and 2 bases, in that order; junction bases with no gene match: 14. CDR1 is SGHVS, CDR2 FQNEAQ, per germline. This CDR3 reads CASSRLDYRGGNYGYTF. CDR3 in DNA: TGTGCCAGCAGCCGCTTAGACTACCGAGGGGGCAACTATGGCTACACCTTC.

Only a few counts were recorded for this clone. The chain joins TRBV2 to TRBJ2-3, with TRBD2 matching over 8 bases. V lost 4 bases to trimming and J lost 5 bases; unmatched junction nucleotides: 8. This CDR3 comprises 15 residues. Germline lookup yields CDR1 SNHLY and CDR2 FYNNEI. CDR3 in amino acids: CASSVEGTRVDTQYF. The CDR3 nucleotides read TGTGCCAGCAGTGTTGAAGGGACTAGAGTAGATACGCAGTATTTT.

The J gene is TRBJ2-3, the V gene TRBV27, with D unresolved. This CDR3 is 15 amino acids long. Trimming removed 5 bases from V and 2 bases from J, with 14 bases in between. CDR1 is MNHEY and CDR2 is SMNVEV in the germline V gene (reference sequence). The CDR3 is CASSPRGWNTDTQYF. For the CDR3, the DNA is TGTGCCAGCAGTCCCCGAGGATGGAACACAGATACGCAGTATTTT.

The chain uses TRBV6-1 and TRBJ2-7; 8 nucleotides align to TRBD2. Per germline, CDR1 MNHNS and CDR2 SASEGT. With 2 bases clipped from V and 2 bases from J, the junction kept 11 bases outside the gene matches. The CDR3 is 17 amino acids. CDR3 nucleotides: TGTGCCAGCAGTGAAATAGTCCAGCGGGGGCTGACCTACGAGCAGTACTTC. Protein sequence: CASSEIVQRGLTYEQYF.

The chain links TRBV7-2 to TRBJ2-5; possibly TRBD2 for D (5 bases). V lost 5 bases to trimming and J lost 5 bases, with 21 bases between them. The CDR3 runs 16 residues. Germline CDR1 SGHTA, CDR2 FQGNSA. CDR3 sequence reads: CASSNEGRAPGETQYF. In DNA, the CDR3 is TGTGCCAGCAGCAATGAAGGGCGGGCCCCGGGGGAGACCCAGTACTTC.

The chain employs TRBV18 and TRBJ2-1, with 10 bases matching TRBD2. V was pared by 4 bases and J by 0 bases, with 6 bases of the junction left unmatched. The CDR3 has 17 amino acids. In germline, CDR1 is KGHSH, CDR2 LQKENI. The DNA of the CDR3 is TGTGCCAGCTCACGGTCTATAGCGGGGGGCTCCTACAATGAGCAGTTCTTC. This encodes CASSRSIAGGSYNEQFF. The variable domain in full, completed from reference TRBV18 and TRBJ2-1, reads NAGVMQNPRHLVRRRGQEARLRCSPMKGHSHVYWYRQLPEEGLKFMVYLQKENIIDESGMPKERFSAEFPKEGPSILRIQQVVRGDSAAYFCASSRSIAGGSYNEQFFGPGTRLTVL.

This clone showed up just a few times. This rearrangement joins TRBV6-5 to TRBJ1-1; maybe TRBD1 (5 bases). The CDR3 is 15 residues long. Trimming took 0 bases from V and 0 from J, leaving 8 bases between them. Germline V CDR1 and CDR2: MNHEY, SVGAGI. CDR3 nucleotides: TGTGCCAGCAGTTACTCGGGGCTCCTGAACACTGAAGCTTTCTTT. Protein product: CASSYSGLLNTEAFF.

In this sample, this clone turned up a few times. This chain uses TRBV5-1 with TRBJ2-2; D call uncertain. The germline gives CDR1 SGHRS, CDR2 YFSETQ. Trimming removed 1 base at V and 3 bases at J, with 4 bases between. The CDR3 is made up of 13 amino acids. The CDR3 DNA follows: TGCGCCAGCAGCTTGTCAGACACCGGGGAGCTGTTTTTT. Protein: CASSLSDTGELFF.

This clone was counted a few times. The rearrangement links TRBV7-8 to TRBJ2-3; TRBD2 agrees at 13 bases. CDR1 SGHVS and CDR2 FQNEAQ come from the germline V gene. The ends lost 3 bases at V and 0 bases at J; junction bases unmatched: 3. This CDR3 region has 17 residues. The CDR3 is CASSFGGLAGSTDTQYF. In DNA, the CDR3 is TGTGCCAGCAGCTTTGGGGGACTAGCGGGAAGCACAGATACGCAGTATTTT.

The genes are TRBV7-2 and TRBJ1-2; 10 bases match TRBD1. CDR3 length: 14 amino acids. CDR1 is SGHTA and CDR2 is FQGNSA in the germline V gene. The V segment lost 6 bases and the J segment 8 bases; nucleotides outside the gene matches: 9. CDR3 sequence reads: CASSTDRGFRGYTF. The DNA of the CDR3 is TGTGCCAGCAGTACGGACAGGGGGTTCCGGGGCTACACCTTC.

The genes are TRBV7-9 and TRBJ1-5; TRBD1 might be the D (5 bases). This CDR3 is 13 amino acids long. Deletions cut 3 bases from V and 6 bases from J, with 9 bases between. CDR1 and CDR2 (germline): SEHNR, FQNEAQ (reference sequence). The CDR3 here is CASSLGRTQPQHF. The CDR3 coding sequence is TGTGCCAGCAGCTTGGGGCGGACTCAGCCCCAGCATTTT.

This clone was picked up one time. The chain has TRBV19 and TRBJ2-1; 9 bases agree with TRBD1. J lost 13 bases, V lost 4 bases, and 8 bases had no gene match. The CDR3 is made up of 13 amino acids. Germline values: CDR1 LNHDA, CDR2 SQIVND (reference sequence). The CDR3 DNA sequence: TGTGCCAGTAGTAAATCTGGGGACAGGGCCCAGTTCTTC. It codes for CASSKSGDRAQFF.

This clone turned up a few times. The chain links TRBV5-6 to TRBJ2-2, with 12 bases aligning to TRBD1. Per germline, CDR1 SGHDT and CDR2 YYEEEE. The CDR3 contains 17 residues. V lost 1 base, J lost 7 bases, and 8 bases stayed unmatched. For the CDR3, the DNA is TGTGCCAGCAGCTTGTGGGGGGACAGGGGGCGCAACGGGGAGCTGTTTTTT. Its protein product is CASSLWGDRGRNGELFF.

The rearrangement links TRBV29-1 to TRBJ2-4, with D tentatively TRBD1 (6 bases). CDR1 is SQVTM, CDR2 ANQGSEA, per germline. The length of the CDR3 is 15 residues. V lost 7 bases, J lost 0 bases, and 16 bases lay in between. This CDR3 is CSAAGVEIAKNIQYF. The CDR3, as DNA: TGCAGCGCCGCAGGGGTGGAAATAGCCAAAAACATTCAGTACTTC.

The J gene is TRBJ2-7, the V gene TRBV7-6; tentatively, D is TRBD2 (6 bases). The CDR3 is made up of 15 amino acids. Trimming removed 4 bases at V and 2 bases at J, with 15 bases between. Germline assignment: CDR1 SGHVS and CDR2 FNYEAQ. CDR3 nucleotides: TGTGCCAGCAGCTCGGGACTTTCGAGCGCCTACGAGCAGTACTTC. The encoded protein is CASSSGLSSAYEQYF.

V usage is TRBV7-2 and J usage is TRBJ2-7; D possibly corresponds to TRBD1 (5 bases). Trimming pared 1 base from V and 3 bases from J, leaving 10 bases between. The length of the CDR3 is 14 residues. In germline, CDR1 is SGHTA, CDR2 FQGNSA. The DNA for the CDR3 is TGTGCCAGCAGCTTAGGATTGCAGGGCTACGAGCAGTACTTC. Translated: CASSLGLQGYEQYF.

This chain connects TRBV5-6 to TRBJ1-1; 7 bases map to TRBD1. Germline lookup yields CDR1 SGHDT and CDR2 YYEEEE. V gave up 4 bases and J gave up 5 bases; unmatched junction bases: 11. This CDR3 is 15 amino acids long. The DNA of the CDR3 is TGTGCCAGCAGCCACCAATTCAGGGGGAGGACTGAAGCTTTCTTT. Its protein is CASSHQFRGRTEAFF.

V usage is TRBV7-6 and J usage is TRBJ2-7, with D possibly TRBD2 on 6 matching bases. Trimming shortened V by 1 base and J by 3 bases, and 16 bases separated the two germline ends. This CDR3 is built from 16 residues. CDR1 is SGHVS and CDR2 is FNYEAQ in the germline V gene. The CDR3 bases are TGTGCCAGCAGCTTAGATTCGGCAGGACTATACTACGAGCAGTACTTC. Its protein product is CASSLDSAGLYYEQYF.

The genes are TRBV5-1 and TRBJ1-1, with D perhaps matching TRBD1 (6 bases). The CDR3 is 14 amino acids. V gave up 3 bases and J gave up 8 bases, with 17 bases separating them. Germline loops: CDR1 SGHRS, CDR2 YFSETQ. The CDR3 bases are TGCGCCAGCAGCTGGGGATGGGGGCGGTCAGAAGCTTTCTTT. It yields the protein CASSWGWGRSEAFF. Variable domain in full (rest from reference TRBV5-1 and TRBJ1-1): KAGVTQTPRYLIKTRGQQVTLSCSPISGHRSVSWYQQTPGQGLQFLFEYFSETQRNKGNFPGRFSGRQFSNSRSEMNVSTLELGDSALYLCASSWGWGRSEAFFGQGTRLTVV.

This clone was seen a few times. The same CDR3 arises from other DNA sequences in this sample as well. The chain has TRBV18 and TRBJ1-6, with 9 bases lining up with TRBD1. The germline V gene encodes CDR1 KGHSH and CDR2 LQKENI. The V segment lost 4 bases and the J segment 5 bases; nucleotides outside the gene matches: 0. This CDR3 has 14 amino acids. The CDR3 spells CASSRDRDNSPLHF. CDR3 DNA sequence: TGTGCCAGCTCACGGGACAGGGATAATTCACCCCTCCACTTT.

The V and J genes are TRBV7-9 and TRBJ2-7; tentative D call: TRBD2 (6 bases). Trimming removed 0 bases from V and 4 bases from J, with 7 bases in between. The CDR3 length is 13 residues. Germline-derived CDR1 and CDR2 are SEHNR and FQNEAQ (reference sequence). The CDR3: CASSLAGGYEQYF. CDR3 nucleotides: TGTGCCAGCAGCTTAGCGGGAGGTTACGAGCAGTACTTC.

This clone was seen more than once but under ten times. V usage is TRBV4-1 and J usage is TRBJ2-5, with 8 bases that match TRBD2. The end of the DNA aligns better with TRBJ2-7, so the J call may be wrong. The CDR3 is 16 amino acids. Germline V gene data show CDR1 as MGHRA and CDR2 as YSYEKL. In DNA, the CDR3 is TGCGCCAGCAGCCAAGATTTCACTAGCGGCTCCTACGAGCAGTACTTC. It specifies CASSQDFTSGSYEQYF.

V is TRBV7-9 and J is TRBJ1-1, with 10 bases aligning to TRBD1. Germline V gene lookup returns CDR1 SEHNR and CDR2 FQNEAQ (reference sequence). Trimming took 6 bases from V and 5 from J; bases not matched to a gene: 6. This CDR3 region has 14 residues. CDR3 in amino acids: CASRADRGETEAFF. In DNA form, the CDR3 reads TGTGCCAGCAGAGCGGACAGGGGGGAAACTGAAGCTTTCTTT.